This T cell receptor (beta chain) stems from a study of T-cell reconstitution after alpha-beta-depleted transplantation in children. This CDR3 comprises 11 residues. The V end was cut by 4 bases, the J end by 7 bases, with 4 bases between. Germline V CDR1 and CDR2: LGHDT, YNNKEL (reference sequence). Regarding the study as a whole: Hyperexpanded clones declined; after one year, newly produced T cells mostly supplied diversity.

This clonotype was found many times. Its antigen is as yet unknown. It was with unique molecular identifiers that the TCRbeta library was prepared. TCRdb redid the calling of the PCR reads with MiXCR, one entry per CDR3 protein. The sample carries fewer than 700,000 distinct CDR3 sequences, 13% recorded once. This clonotype was sampled from a male patient younger than 18 who had a stem cell transplant for acute myeloid leukemia, so the T cells may come from the graft donor. This specimen was PBMCs, mostly from graft donor cells, taken 360 days after TCRalphabeta/CD19-depleted stem cell transplant. J is TRBJ2-2 and V is TRBV3-1; no clear D gene. CDR3 sequence: CASSRGGELFF. The CDR3 DNA reads as TGTGCCAGCAGCCGGGGCGGGGAGCTGTTTTTT.